This entry lists 27 T cell receptor beta chains sequenced from one sample in a study of tumor-infiltrating lymphocytes in primary liver carcinoma. Co-extraction of both nucleic acids (RNA and DNA) used about 19-33 mg of unsorted bulk tissue. Reverse transcription of roughly 470 ng total RNA with a constant-region primer produced TCR beta cDNA. Each TCR beta library was derived from three nested multiplex PCR rounds that employed slightly modified ARM-PCR. Amplification in the first two PCR rounds was performed using TRBV1-TRBV30 forward primers and a C-beta reverse primer for around 11 cycles each. Each CDR3 protein gets one entry after TCRdb re-called the multiplex PCR reads with MiXCR. This sample has tens of thousands of distinct CDR3 sequences; around 69% occur once, and the top ten carry roughly 40%. The sequencing sample was made of liver tumor tissue from sampling region 4. Subset reported: tumor region T4, right-lateral pole. Receptors were obtained from a man aged 35 to 55 with primary liver carcinoma and hepatitis B virus infection.

A word on this clonotype: Without the conserved terminal phenylalanine or tryptophan, this CDR3 likely stems from a read error. This chain uses TRBV7-9 with TRBJ1-1; D ambiguous. From germline, CDR1 is SEHNR and CDR2 FQNEAQ (reference sequence). The CDR3 loop spans 14 amino acids. For the CDR3, the DNA is TGTGCCAACAGCCCTAGCTCCGATGGCACTGAAGCTTTCCTT. Amino acids: CANSPSSDGTEAFL.

Regarding this clonotype: One junction end does not reproduce the germline sequence, and a read error may be involved. The chain joins TRBV4-3 to TRBJ2-7; D gene uncertain. Looked up from germline, CDR1 is LGHNA and CDR2 is YSLEER. The CDR3 loop spans 13 amino acids. The CDR3 region has the DNA TGCACCAGCAGCCGAGATCTGGCCTACGAGCAGTACTTC. Translated, it gives CTSSRDLAYEQYF.

The chain combines TRBV6-2 or TRBV6-3 with TRBJ2-1; TRBD1 is a possible D gene (6 bases). Germline lookup yields CDR1 MNHEY and CDR2 SVGEGT. This CDR3 spans 12 amino acids. Trimming left V 6 bases short and J 13 bases short, with 16 bases between. Here the CDR3 DNA reads TGTGCCAGCAGAACAGGGCAAGGTGATCAGTTCTTC. It encodes CASRTGQGDQFF.

This clonotype is judged medium-sized (0.01 to 0.1%). The CDR3 DNA sequence: TGTGCCAGCAGTTTCCCGCAGGGGCGAACCCAGCATTTT. This sequence encodes CASSFPQGRTQHF. This rearrangement joins TRBV6-2 or TRBV6-3 to TRBJ1-5; D is possibly TRBD1 (6 bases). Trimming shortened V by 4 bases and J by 11 bases, and 15 bases separated the two germline ends. Per the germline V gene, CDR1 is MNHEY and CDR2 is SVGEGT. This CDR3 has 13 residues.

Written as DNA, the CDR3 is TGTGCCAGCAGCGAGGGATGGGGGAATTCACCCCTCCACTTT. This gives the protein CASSEGWGNSPLHF. V usage is TRBV7-8 and J usage is TRBJ1-6; D possibly corresponds to TRBD1 (5 bases). Trimming left V 5 bases short and J 7 bases short, with 12 bases between. CDR1 is SGHVS and CDR2 is FQNEAQ in the germline V gene. This CDR3 is built from 14 residues.

Concerning this clonotype: The CDR3 does not end in the conserved phenylalanine or tryptophan, so this is likely a read error. V usage is TRBV6-5 and J usage is TRBJ2-5; 11 bases fit TRBD2. CDR3 length equals 15 residues. Per the germline V gene, CDR1 is MNHEY and CDR2 is SVGAGI. This chain's CDR3 is CVSSCSTSGSQTQYS. CDR3 coding DNA: TGTGTTAGCAGTTGCTCCACTAGCGGGAGTCAGACCCAGTACTCC.

Regarding this clonotype: An end of the junction does not agree with germline; a read error may underlie this. CDR3 protein: CASCYSHGLSGANVLTF. CDR3 DNA sequence: TGTGCCAGCTGTTACTCTCACGGTTTATCTGGGGCCAATGTCCTGACTTTC. The genes are TRBV6-5 and TRBJ2-6; the D gene is possibly TRBD1 (5 bases). This CDR3 spans 17 amino acids. Germline assignment: CDR1 MNHEY and CDR2 SVGAGI.

This clonotype showed up many times. Its ends do not fully match the called genes, so a read error is possible. This sequence joins TRBV29-1 and TRBJ2-4; D call uncertain. The length of the CDR3 is 12 residues. Looked up from germline, CDR1 is SQVTM and CDR2 is ANQGSEA. The CDR3 reads CNVEDLKNIQYF. DNA for the CDR3: TGCAACGTTGAGGACCTGAAAAACATTCAGTACTTC.

J is TRBJ2-3 and V is TRBV29-1; TRBD2 might be the D (6 bases). The V end was cut by 7 bases, the J end by 2 bases, with 19 bases between. This CDR3 comprises 15 residues. From germline, CDR1 is SQVTM and CDR2 ANQGSEA. The CDR3 loop reads CSDEGGAGVTDTQYF. The CDR3 DNA follows: TGCAGCGATGAGGGCGGGGCCGGCGTCACAGATACGCAGTATTTT.

This chain joins TRBV12-3 or TRBV12-4 and TRBJ1-2; D is unclear. V lost 6 bases and J lost 8, with 22 bases in between. The CDR3 covers 15 residues. The CDR3 DNA follows: TGTGCCAGCAGAACGCGAGGCACGACCGGCTACGGCTACACCTTC. Translating gives CASRTRGTTGYGYTF.

In its sample, this clonotype was seen many times. The chain combines TRBV6-1 with TRBJ2-7; no definite D call. This CDR3 spans 12 amino acids. Germline CDR1 MNHNS, CDR2 SASEGT. V gave up 8 bases and J gave up 3 bases, with 11 bases separating them. The CDR3 DNA reads TGTGCCAGCGATATGGCAGACTACGAGCAGTACTTC. This encodes CASDMADYEQYF.

To note about this clonotype: Germline is not matched at one junction end, which may reflect a read error. V is TRBV6-5 and J is TRBJ2-5; TRBD1 aligns across 8 bases. The CDR3 contains 13 residues. Per the germline V gene, CDR1 is MNHEY and CDR2 is SVGAGI. CDR3 region: CASGWTGKEAQYF. For the CDR3, the DNA is TGTGCCAGCGGTTGGACAGGGAAAGAGGCCCAGTACTTC.

This clonotype was observed once. Germline and junction disagree at one end, which may indicate a read error. The chain uses TRBV29-1 and TRBJ2-1; D is uncertain. Germline CDR1 and CDR2: SQVTM and ANQGSEA. CDR3 length equals 15 residues. The CDR3 DNA reads as TGCAGCATTGATTTTTCTAGGGCCAATACCAATGAGCAGTTCTTC. Translating gives CSIDFSRANTNEQFF.

At least ten counts were recorded for this clonotype. J is TRBJ2-1 and V is TRBV29-1, with 7 bases that match TRBD2. This CDR3 is 14 amino acids long. V was clipped by 4 bases and J by 6 bases; unmatched bases: 9. Germline loops: CDR1 SQVTM, CDR2 ANQGSEA. The CDR3 DNA sequence: TGCAGCGTTGTGGGAGGGAAAGGGGCCAATGAGCAGTTCTTC. Translating gives CSVVGGKGANEQFF.

On this clonotype itself: At one end, the junction sequence differs from germline, possibly due to a read error. The genes are TRBV11-2 and TRBJ2-7; the D gene is possibly TRBD1 (6 bases). The CDR3 has 14 amino acids. In germline, CDR1 is SGHAT, CDR2 FQNNGV. CDR3 DNA: TGTACCAGCAGCGCCCTAGGGGGATCCTATGAGCAGTACTTC. Protein sequence: CTSSALGGSYEQYF. Drawing the rest from reference TRBV11-2 and TRBJ2-7, the complete variable domain is EAGVAQSPRYKIIEKRQSVAFWCNPISGHATLYWYQQILGQGPKLLIQFQNNGVVDDSQLPKDRFSAERLKGVDSTLKIQPAKLEDSAVYLCTSSALGGSYEQYFGPGTRLTVT.

V and J are TRBV7-9 and TRBJ1-1; D is uncertain. The CDR3 is 14 amino acids. Germline CDR1 SEHNR, CDR2 FQNEAQ (reference sequence). This CDR3 reads CVSSPSSDGTEAFF. The CDR3 nucleotides are TGTGTGAGCAGCCCTAGCTCCGATGGCACTGAAGCTTTCTTT.

Concerning this clonotype: With a much larger clone just one base away, this may be a read error. The V and J genes are TRBV10-1 and TRBJ2-5; possible D gene TRBD1, 5 bases. The CDR3 is 15 amino acids. V was shortened by 2 bases and J by 5 bases, with 15 bases between the two germline ends. Germline CDR1 WNHNN, CDR2 SYGVQD (reference sequence). CDR3 sequence: CASSEGRALWETQYF. The DNA of the CDR3 is TGCGCCAGCAGTGAGGGCAGGGCATTATGGGAGACCCAGTACTTC.

This clonotype is a singleton in its sample. The chain couples TRBV7-9 to TRBJ2-5; the D gene is possibly TRBD2 (5 bases). V lost 5 bases and J 5 bases, leaving 18 bases between the germline ends. This CDR3 contains 15 residues. CDR1 SEHNR and CDR2 FQNEAQ come from the germline V gene (reference sequence). The CDR3 sequence is CASSSKGGLQETQYF. The CDR3 DNA follows: TGTGCCAGCAGCAGCAAGGGTGGACTCCAGGAGACCCAGTACTTC.

Concerning this clonotype itself: The junction does not match germline at one end; this may be a read error. The chain uses TRBV11-2 and TRBJ1-4; no clear D. This CDR3 has 15 residues. Germline CDR1 is SGHAT and CDR2 is FQNNGV. The CDR3 DNA reads as TGTGCCAGCAGCTTAGATGGGTTCGCCAATGAAAAACTGGTTTTT. Its translation: CASSLDGFANEKLVF.

For this clonotype: The junction departs from germline at one end; a sequencing error may be responsible. The rearrangement uses TRBV5-5 and TRBJ2-3; 8 positions match TRBD1. The CDR3 spans 14 residues. Germline V gene data show CDR1 as SGHKS and CDR2 as YYEKEE (reference sequence). For the CDR3, the DNA is TGTGACAGCAGCTACGGCAGGGGGCCAGATACGCAGTATTTT. Amino acids: CDSSYGRGPDTQYF.

A remark on this clonotype: Since no conserved phenylalanine or tryptophan closes the CDR3, a read error is the likely cause. This chain connects TRBV29-1 to TRBJ1-2, with a possible D match to TRBD1 (5 bases). Per germline, CDR1 SQVTM and CDR2 ANQGSEA. This CDR3 is 14 amino acids long. Trimming took off 5 bases at V and 4 bases at J, with 17 bases between the two ends. CDR3 protein: CSVSGQFGPYGYTV. CDR3 in DNA: TGCAGCGTTTCAGGGCAGTTTGGCCCCTATGGCTACACCGTC.

Points on this clonotype: At one boundary the junction diverges from the germline segment, which might be a read error. The V and J genes are TRBV29-1 and TRBJ2-3, with D maybe TRBD2 (5 bases). CDR1 is SQVTM and CDR2 is ANQGSEA in the germline V gene. This CDR3 has 14 residues. The CDR3 DNA sequence: TGTAGCGCCGCGGCCCAGGACGTCACAGATACGCAGTATTTT. This translates into CSAAAQDVTDTQYF.

About this clonotype itself: Likely a read error: the CDR3 ends without its conserved phenylalanine or tryptophan. V gene TRBV6-5 combines with J gene TRBJ2-6, with unresolved D. The germline V gene has CDR1 MNHEY and CDR2 SVGAGI. This CDR3 comprises 14 residues. The CDR3 region has the DNA TGCGCCAACAGTTCCGTCGCGGGGGCCAACGTCCTGACTTCC. Its translation: CANSSVAGANVLTS.

With regard to this clonotype: This CDR3 fails to terminate in the conserved phenylalanine or tryptophan, so it likely reflects a read error. This rearrangement joins TRBV5-1 to TRBJ1-6; weak D call: TRBD1 (5 bases). Germline V lookup: CDR1 SGHRS, CDR2 YFSETQ. This CDR3 has 14 amino acids. Trimming pared 5 bases from V and 11 bases from J, leaving 17 bases between. The CDR3 bases are TGCGCCAGCAGGGCGGGGCAGAATGTAACACCCCTCCACTCT. Translated, it gives CASRAGQNVTPLHS.

This clonotype was detected once. Its ends do not fully match the called genes, so a read error is possible. This chain connects TRBV6-6 to TRBJ2-4, with TRBD2 matching 7 bases. This CDR3 spans 16 amino acids. Germline CDR1 MNHNY, CDR2 SVGAGI (reference sequence). CDR3 nucleotide sequence: TGTGCCAACAGTCCGACTAGCTGGGGAGCCAAAAACATTCAGTACTTC. Protein: CANSPTSWGAKNIQYF.

In nucleotides, the CDR3 is TGTGCCAGCAGTTTAGACAGGGGGCAGGGAGCTTACGAGCAGTACTTC. It codes for CASSLDRGQGAYEQYF. The genes are TRBV28 and TRBJ2-7; 10 bases map to TRBD1. After removal of 2 bases from V and 4 bases from J, the junction contained 8 bases not matched to a gene. Germline CDR1 reads MDHEN; CDR2 reads SYDVKM. The CDR3 is 16 residues long.

This clonotype was detected a few times. Just one base apart from a much larger clone, this may be a read error. The gene calls are TRBV5-1 and TRBJ2-3, with 9 bases that match TRBD2. This CDR3 comprises 15 residues. The ends lost 3 bases at V and 5 bases at J; junction bases unmatched: 7. Germline values: CDR1 SGHRS, CDR2 YFSETQ. CDR3 nucleotide sequence: TGCGCCAGCAGCTCGGGTAGCGGGGGCGGAGATACGCAGTATTTT. It specifies CASSSGSGGGDTQYF.